These 5 T cell receptor beta chains were all obtained from the same sample, sequenced in a study of shared clonotypes between healthy human individuals (dated by TCRdb to between 2020 and 2021). Libraries came from the immunoSEQ multiplex PCR assay. TCRdb holds this immuneACCESS table with in-frame rearrangements only. Some clones are missing; in checked studies, unresolved V genes explain under half, and the rest has no known cause. Across this sample there are around 530,000 clones, with around 78% seen only once. The top ten hold around 12% of the sample. The sequenced material came from PBMCs. Every receptor here comes from a middle-aged woman in good health. Some clones in this sample may be carry-over from other donors' samples.

The count of this clone is one. The CDR3 reads CASSASGLGNQPQHF. As DNA, the CDR3 is TGTGCCAGCAGTGCCTCCGGGCTGGGCAATCAGCCCCAGCATTTT. This chain uses TRBV2 with TRBJ1-5; no clear D gene. The CDR3 consists of 15 residues. The V gene's germline CDR1 is SNHLY and CDR2 FYNNEI. Trimming shortened V by 4 bases and J by 2 bases, and 12 bases separated the two germline ends.

V usage is TRBV4-2 and J usage is TRBJ2-5, with 11 bases lining up with TRBD2. CDR1 and CDR2 from the germline V gene are LGHNA and YNFKEQ. The CDR3 is 17 residues long. With 4 bases clipped from V and 2 bases from J, the junction kept 9 bases outside the gene matches. The CDR3 bases are TGTGCCAGCAGCCCCACAATCTTAGCGGGGGGGCAAGAGACCCAGTACTTC. Translated, it gives CASSPTILAGGQETQYF.

The CDR3 sequence is CASSVGSGSGETQYF. The CDR3 nucleotides are TGTGCCAGCAGTGTTGGTAGCGGGAGTGGGGAGACCCAGTACTTC. The rearrangement links TRBV6-4 to TRBJ2-5, with 9 bases that match TRBD2. The junction had 8 bases not matched to a gene; V was cut back by 4 bases and J by 5 bases. Germline V lookup: CDR1 MRHNA, CDR2 SNTAGT. The CDR3 has 15 residues.

This clone was picked up one time. This chain connects TRBV28 to TRBJ2-7; 8 bases fit TRBD1. Trimming cost V 5 bases and J 3 bases; bases outside gene matches: 6. CDR3 length: 14 amino acids. Germline lookup yields CDR1 MDHEN and CDR2 SYDVKM. CDR3 nucleotide sequence: TGTGCCAGCAGTACCGGGACAGGCCTCTACGAGCAGTACTTC. Its translation: CASSTGTGLYEQYF.

This chain uses TRBV19 with TRBJ2-1; no reliable D call. Germline V CDR1 and CDR2: LNHDA, SQIVND (reference sequence). Between the trimmed V and J ends, which lost 2 bases and 5 bases, there was a span of 7 bases. There are 13 residues in the CDR3. In DNA form, the CDR3 reads TGTGCCAGTAGTATAAGCCTTGACAATGAGCAGTTCTTC. Translating gives CASSISLDNEQFF.